This T cell receptor beta chain stems from a study of cytomegalovirus exposure and HLA in healthy donors (dated 2017 in TCRdb). Broadly, across the study: An earlier analysis of approximately 640 of the donors reported more than 250 Gb of sequence data and approximately 110 million unique TCR beta sequences from 150 million to 200 million T cells. Along with the roughly 670-subject first cohort, a separate validation cohort of some 130 different subjects was used. Roughly 5 DR-DQ haplotypes were handled as single units for association and clustering, since linkage in the cohort was strong. The study aimed to test whether signatures of past pathogen exposure could be identified by cataloging public T cell receptors. Approximately 300 gigabases of sequencing data and approximately 84 million unique TCR sequences were included in an early release covering about 600 HLA-typed donors. Using immunosequencing, the study profiled T cell repertoires from about 610 subjects and related those repertoires to cytomegalovirus serostatus. Typing coverage varied by locus: roughly 629-630 donors for A, B, C, DRB1 and DQB1; roughly 500 for DQA1; more than 600 for DPA1; roughly 450 for DPB1. To study patterns of TCR occurrence, a later analysis re-analyzed previously published TCR beta repertoires from 550 to 800 donors and added high-resolution HLA genotyping. Rather than using new phenotypic data, the later analysis identified candidate immune exposures from TCR beta sequences and from how often those sequences occurred across donors. In a later genetic analysis, genome-wide SNP genotypes for about three fifths of the roughly 670 donors were used, and that subset was treated as a discovery cohort. To decide whether each TCR beta V gene segment behaved as functional or pseudogenic, an earlier analysis of approximately 600 of the donors relied on high-throughput TCR beta sequencing. Donor age, sex, ethnicity and CMV serostatus were compiled alongside the repertoire data. Across about 380 genotyped donors of the cohort, an average of roughly 250,000 unique TCR beta nucleotide sequences per donor were sequenced, and 15% to 20% of those sequences were non-productive. To predict cytomegalovirus infection status, the study combined high-throughput TCR immunosequencing, statistical association of individual TCRs with disease status, and machine learning. HLA typing covered class I and class II loci at four-digit resolution. All discovery cohort repertoires had been generated on a single sequencing platform. Among the roughly 370 genotyped donors, around 81% belonged to the genetic ancestry cluster associated with self-reported Caucasian donors.

Results and caveats for the whole study, not just this receptor: According to a later analysis, TCR association rates differed among HLA loci, with DRB1 alleles showing the most associated TCRs and HLA-C alleles showing the fewest. Because counts were too low, about 15 rarely observed V segments, including chromosome 9 orphons, were left out of the earlier analysis of 500 to 650 of the donors. Compared with equally common non-associated chains, HLA-associated TCR beta chains in a later analysis were more clonally expanded and had lower generation probabilities. In an earlier analysis of 450 to 750 of the donors, most TCR beta V segments appeared in productive rearrangements about 87% or about 30% of the time, broadly matching IMGT annotations. According to a later analysis, parvovirus B19, influenza, CMV and Epstein-Barr virus appeared linked to several top co-occurrence clusters. In both the original and validation cohorts, the classifier was reported to diagnose cytomegalovirus status with high specificity and sensitivity. For the cohort, immune exposure information was limited to CMV serostatus. A further reported finding was that TCR beta sequences accurately predicted the HLA-A and HLA-B alleles for most subjects in the first cohort. The authors suggested that the approach could potentially be extended to other disease states and immunological phenotypes. Correlated functional status among segregating V segments might be attributable to linkage disequilibrium, but an unknown experimental factor could not be ruled out. In the study, about 150 TCR beta chains were listed as associated with cytomegalovirus. The sequencing pipeline was judged likely to have produced a cluster of highly shared sequence variants as a technical artifact. Roughly uniform sequencing depth across donors was assumed in presence/absence analyses, although this assumption may not hold. An association between a missense DCLRE1C variant and V-gene and J-gene trimming of TCR beta chains was found in a later genetic analysis and replicated in an independent cohort. While some public TCRs were present in many individuals, most TCR sequences turned up only very rarely across donors. In vitro tests confirmed that three of the cytomegalovirus-associated TCR beta chains recognize cytomegalovirus antigens. Because HLA typing was missing for some donors at each locus, association tests included only the typed subset. At a false discovery rate of 0.05, a later analysis linked about 16,000 TCR beta sequences to specific HLA alleles. Compared with the approximately 670-donor mean, donors in an Asian-associated ancestry cluster had fewer N-insertions in productive TCRs, according to a later genetic analysis. In this cohort, only TCR beta chains were sequenced, and detectable features were limited by the absence of alpha or paired-chain data. When HLA alleles, especially DR and DQ, strongly co-occurred, attributing TCR associations to individual alleles was difficult. The 87-base-pair reads could not distinguish some IMGT-functional V segments, including TRBV6-2 and TRBV6-3, so those segments were excluded. In a later analysis, most CMV-associated TCR beta chains were found to appear HLA-restricted, with HLA associations seemingly driven largely by CMV exposure.

The cohort was made up of about 610 healthy bone marrow donors. Cohort members were all nominally healthy when sampled, although unrecorded immune exposures were likely present. The donor tested CMV seronegative, placing the donor among the 352 seronegative members of the cohort. A peripheral blood sample was collected from each donor, and TCR beta sequencing was performed on peripheral blood mononuclear cells. The Qiagen DNeasy Blood Extraction Kit was used to extract genomic DNA from the blood cell samples. The library came from the immunoSEQ multiplex PCR assay. For the multiplex PCR, a mixture combining 60 forward primers for TCR Vbeta segments and 13 reverse primers for TCR Jbeta segments was used. The CDR3 region of rearranged TCR beta genes was amplified from genomic DNA by a multiplex PCR assay. On the Illumina HiSeq System, the amplified TCR beta libraries were sequenced as 87-base-pair reads. Turning to the authors' computational methods: Across the 500 to 750 repertoires, a later analysis counted around 80 million unique TCR beta chains, around 10 million of which were shared by at least two donors. A nearest-neighbor algorithm error-corrected the raw reads and collapsed the reads into unique sequences, merging closely related sequences to remove PCR and sequencing errors. CDR3 sequences were aligned to IMGT reference sequences to assign V, D and J gene segments. For a sequence to be retained, a match of at least six nucleotides to both a V gene segment and a J gene segment was required. Rearrangements were called productive when the CDR3 lacked stop codons and stayed in frame with V and J; all others were non-productive. Following IMGT convention, CDR3 was defined as the stretch from the second conserved V-encoded cysteine up to the conserved J-encoded phenylalanine. Sequences without an unambiguous match to a single V gene segment were excluded from the earlier analysis of 450 to 750 of the donors. In an earlier analysis of 450 to 750 of the donors, a V segment was called functional when productive rearrangements were above 56.7%, and segregating when the standard deviation between donors exceeded 5%. To diagnose cytomegalovirus status from the catalog of TCR beta chain sequences, a statistical classification framework was built. V and J gene assignment, in a later analysis, came from comparing TCR nucleotide sequences with IMGT/GENE-DB human TR gene sequences. Using the TCRdist pipeline, a later analysis assigned CDR3 sequences along with most-parsimonious VDJ recombination scenarios. In a later analysis, each TCR beta chain was defined by its CDR3 amino acid sequence together with its V-gene family, and reads lacking a unique V-gene family were excluded. As a way to deal with suspected cross-contamination and a sequencing artifact, a later analysis dropped 450 to 600 nucleotide sequences that were highly shared and had low generation probability. In a later analysis, a clonal expansion index was calculated for each public chain from normalized within-repertoire ranks of inferred template counts. In a later analysis, generation probabilities were computed with a VDJ recombination model fitted to out-of-frame rearrangements, and the resulting probabilities were checked against IGoR. A later analysis scored TCR-TCR, TCR-HLA and TCR-CMV co-occurrence with hypergeometric tests, applying a repertoire-size bias correction to TCR pairs. False discovery rates were estimated in a later analysis by permuting HLA or CMV assignments 20 times. In a later analysis, co-occurring TCRs were grouped using DBSCAN, and TCRdist sequence similarity was added for clustering within HLA-allele-positive subsets. Repertoires with fewer than 30,000 or more than 120,000 public chains were left out of co-occurrence clustering, as were about 5 repertoires with anomalous nucleotide sharing. The table comes from immuneACCESS by way of TCRdb, which keeps in-frame sequences with V and J called. Part of the clones is missing from these tables; in studies checked, under half for an unresolved V gene and the rest for unknown reasons. The DNA was the basis for D and trimming; V, J and clone size are from that table. This sample's table carries 95,000 to 150,000 clones. The leading ten clones occupy roughly 3.5% of the sample.

As regards this clone: What this receptor recognizes is not known.

CDR1 and CDR2, per the germline V gene, are SGHTA and FQGNSA. From its cysteine to its phenylalanine, the CDR3 spans 17 amino acids. The retained sequence is limited to the CDR3, 51 bases, with the frame set at the first base. V was cut back by 1 base and J by 5 bases, leaving a gap of 15 bases between them. This chain joins TRBV7-2 to TRBJ1-6, with no reliable assignment of the D segment. The source material was PBMCs. The receptor was isolated from a man aged 18 to 30 in good health and CMV-seronegative. The DNA is TGTGCCAGCAGCTTAGGCACGGAGTTAAGCAATAATTCACCCCTCCACTTT. This translates into CASSLGTELSNNSPLHF.